The rows below give T cell receptor beta chains drawn from one sample of a study of cytomegalovirus exposure and HLA in healthy donors. The method was immunoSEQ multiplex PCR; TCRdb's version includes in-frame clones alone and lacks a portion of them. The sample consists of approximately 85,000 clones, 80% of them appearing once. Sequencing was performed on PBMCs. These receptors were collected from a woman aged 45-59 years in good health and CMV-seropositive. The CDR3 runs from the conserved cysteine through the conserved F or W. D genes are given only for firm matches. Rows may omit the clone size; those that give it use once, few, many or a size class.

d_call clone_size j_call v_call cdr3_nt cdr3_aa
NA few TRBJ2-5 TRBV6-1 TGTGCCAGCAGTGAAGCGCTAGGACTGGGGGAGACCCAGTACTTC CASSEALGLGETQYF
TRBD2 NA TRBJ2-4 TRBV29-1 TGCAGCGTTGAAGATCCCCCCGGACTAGAGGCCAAAAACATTCAGTACTTC CSVEDPPGLEAKNIQYF
TRBD1 NA TRBJ1-2 TRBV19 TGTGCCAGTAGTCTTGACAGGGCTCGGGGCTACACCTTC CASSLDRARGYTF
TRBD2 once TRBJ2-1 TRBV9 TGTGCCAGCAGCCCTCTTAGCGGGGGGGGCTACAATGAGCAGTTCTTC CASSPLSGGGYNEQFF
NA NA TRBJ2-5 TRBV15 TGTGCCACCAGCAGAGATGGAGGCTTACAAGAGACCCAGTACTTC CATSRDGGLQETQYF
TRBD1 NA TRBJ2-7 TRBV19 TGTGCCAGTAGACTTACCGGGACAGGGGGCTACGAGCAGTACTTC CASRLTGTGGYEQYF
NA NA TRBJ1-2 TRBV9 TGTGCCAGCAGCGTAGGAAATAGCGGGCACTATGGCTACACCTTC CASSVGNSGHYGYTF
NA NA TRBJ2-2 TRBV2 TGTGCCAGCAGTGAGGCGGGGAGTAGGGCCGGGGAGCTGTTTTTT CASSEAGSRAGELFF
TRBD1 few TRBJ1-2 TRBV11-2 TGTGCCAGCAGCTCCGGACAGGGCTATGGCTACACCTTC CASSSGQGYGYTF
NA NA TRBJ1-1 TRBV5-1 TGCGCCAGCAGCTTGGCCCTCGGGAGGAACACTGAAGCTTTCTTT CASSLALGRNTEAFF
NA NA TRBJ2-2 TRBV6-5 TGTGCCAGCAGTTACTCGAGACAGTACACCGGGGAGCTGTTTTTT CASSYSRQYTGELFF
NA NA TRBJ1-1 TRBV15 TGTGCCACCAGCAGAGTCGGACACCTGAACACTGAAGCTTTCTTT CATSRVGHLNTEAFF
NA NA TRBJ1-2 TRBV19 TGTGCCAGTACCGACCCTGGGGGGGCGAATGGCTACACCTTC CASTDPGGANGYTF
NA few TRBJ1-1 TRBV5-6 TGTGCCAGCAGTTCATCTCGGGCTGAAGCTTTCTTT CASSSSRAEAFF
NA NA TRBJ1-2 TRBV6-1 TGTGCCAGCAGTGAATTGCAACTCTATGGCTACACCTTC CASSELQLYGYTF
TRBD1 NA TRBJ1-5 TRBV10-2 TGCGCCAGCAGAATGGACAGGGGGAGCAATCAGCCCCAGCATTTT CASRMDRGSNQPQHF
NA NA TRBJ2-5 TRBV5-4 TGTGCCAGCAGCCCGGACCCTGGGACTTTCCAAGAGACCCAGTACTTC CASSPDPGTFQETQYF
NA NA TRBJ1-1 TRBV11-2 TGTGCCAGCAGCTTAGTTGGAGGCACTGAAGCTTTCTTT CASSLVGGTEAFF
NA NA TRBJ1-2 TRBV6-5 TGTGCCGGCAGTTTACGACAGGCCTATGGCTACACCTTC CAGSLRQAYGYTF
NA NA TRBJ2-1 TRBV27 TGTGCCAGCAGTTTAGGAGCGGGTGGTCCCTACAATGAGCAGTTCTTC CASSLGAGGPYNEQFF
TRBD1 NA TRBJ1-2 TRBV30 TGTGCCTGGAGCCGGACAGGGGGCTTCTATGGCTACACCTTC CAWSRTGGFYGYTF
NA once TRBJ2-5 TRBV7-9 TGTGCCAGCAGCCACCCAGGGGCCCTAGAGACCCAGTACTTC CASSHPGALETQYF
NA NA TRBJ1-1 TRBV11-1 TGTGCCAGCAGCTTTTCAGGGTCCACTGAAGCTTTCTTT CASSFSGSTEAFF
TRBD1 few TRBJ1-1 TRBV9 TGTGCCAGCAGCGTAGGGGCAGGGGGCGCGAGCACTGAAGCTTTCTTT CASSVGAGGASTEAFF
TRBD1 NA TRBJ1-5 TRBV18 TGTGCCAGCTCACCTCTACAGGGGCAGCCCCAGCATTTT CASSPLQGQPQHF
NA NA TRBJ2-5 TRBV5-1 TGCGCCAGCAGCTTGGAACCGGAGGGGGAGACCCAGTACTTC CASSLEPEGETQYF
TRBD1 NA TRBJ2-1 TRBV10-3 TGTGCCATCAGTGACGCGGGACAGGGCTACAATGAGCAGTTCTTC CAISDAGQGYNEQFF
TRBD2 NA TRBJ2-3 TRBV5-1 TGCGCCAGCAGCTTGGGACTAGCGGGATGGCGAGATACGCAGTATTTT CASSLGLAGWRDTQYF
TRBD1 few TRBJ1-1 TRBV5-1 TGCGCCAGCAGCTCAACGGGACAGCCGAACACTGAAGCTTTCTTT CASSSTGQPNTEAFF
NA NA TRBJ2-1 TRBV5-1 TGCGCCAGCAGCTCGCCGAACCCCAGGGGTGAGCAGTTCTTC CASSSPNPRGEQFF
TRBD2 NA TRBJ2-3 TRBV5-1 TGCGCCAGCTTGGGGGGAGGGCCGGGAGATACGCAGTATTTT CASLGGGPGDTQYF
TRBD2 NA TRBJ2-5 TRBV5-5 TGTGCCAGCAGCTCCTTAGCGGGGGCCTCAGGGACCCAGTACTTC CASSSLAGASGTQYF
TRBD2 few TRBJ2-3 TRBV11-3 TGTGCCAGCAGCTTGACGGGAGGGCTGACAGATACGCAGTATTTT CASSLTGGLTDTQYF
NA NA TRBJ1-2 TRBV5-1 TGCGCCAGCAGCTTGGGAGGGCAGCGGTATGGCTACACCTTC CASSLGGQRYGYTF
NA NA TRBJ2-1 TRBV30 TGTGCCTGGGCTAGCTCCTACAATGAGCAGTTCTTC CAWASSYNEQFF
NA NA TRBJ1-2 TRBV11-2 TGTGCCAGCAGCTTAGATTACACAGACCTCTATGGCTACACCTTC CASSLDYTDLYGYTF
NA NA TRBJ1-2 TRBV6-1 TGTGCCAGCAGTGACCTAGCAGGCAACTATGGCTACACCTTC CASSDLAGNYGYTF
TRBD1 NA TRBJ1-1 TRBV5-1 TGCGCCAGCAGCTTGGAAACAGGGGGCACTGAAGCTTTCTTT CASSLETGGTEAFF
NA few TRBJ2-7 TRBV21-1 TGTGCCAGCAGCAAAGAAACAGGGCTAAAGAACGAGCAGTACTTC CASSKETGLKNEQYF
NA NA TRBJ1-1 TRBV2 TGTGCCAGCAGAACAGGGCCGGGTGGCACTGAAGCTTTCTTT CASRTGPGGTEAFF
NA NA TRBJ2-3 TRBV7-3 TGTGCCAGCAGCTTGGCTGGGAGTACAGATACGCAGTATTTT CASSLAGSTDTQYF
NA once TRBJ1-2 TRBV4-1 TGCGCCAGCAGCCAATCGGGAGGCTATGGCTACACCTTC CASSQSGGYGYTF
NA NA TRBJ2-3 TRBV28 TGTGCCAGCAGTGGACCGGGGGTAGCGGTGGATACGCAGTATTTT CASSGPGVAVDTQYF
NA NA TRBJ2-1 TRBV6-6 TGTGCCAGCGGTTCCGGGCTCCGGGGTGAGCAGTTCTTC CASGSGLRGEQFF
NA NA TRBJ1-2 TRBV29-1 TGCAGCGTTGAAGAGATCCTCGGCTATGGCTACACCTTC CSVEEILGYGYTF
NA NA TRBJ1-3 TRBV6-1 TGTGCCAGCAAGGCGACAGTTGGAAACGCCATATATTTT CASKATVGNAIYF
TRBD2 NA TRBJ2-3 TRBV4-1 TGCGCCAGCAGCCAAGCCCTAGCGGGAATGTACACAGATACGCAGTATTTT CASSQALAGMYTDTQYF
NA NA TRBJ2-1 TRBV4-2 TGTGCCAGCAGCCAAGTCAGTTCACTCCCAGGTTACAATGAGCAGTTCTTC CASSQVSSLPGYNEQFF
TRBD1 NA TRBJ1-2 TRBV4-1 TGCGCCAGCAGCCAACTGGGGACAGGGGGCGCAGGCTATGGCTACACCTTC CASSQLGTGGAGYGYTF
TRBD1 NA TRBJ2-2 TRBV27 TGTGCCAGCAGTTTATCAGGGAACAGGGGGTCCACCGGGGAGCTGTTTTTT CASSLSGNRGSTGELFF
TRBD1 NA TRBJ2-7 TRBV29-1 TGCAGCGTCGCGACAGGGGGTTACCCCTACGAGCAGTACTTC CSVATGGYPYEQYF
NA NA TRBJ1-1 TRBV6-5 TGTGCCAGCAGTTACCACCGGACAGACAAGGCCACTGAAGCTTTCTTT CASSYHRTDKATEAFF
TRBD2 NA TRBJ2-5 TRBV6-1 TGTGCCAGCAGTCCCGAGACTAGCGGGGCGGAGACCCAGTACTTC CASSPETSGAETQYF
TRBD1 NA TRBJ1-1 TRBV11-1 TGTGCCAGCAGCTTGTCGGCAGGGGGCACTGAAGCTTTCTTT CASSLSAGGTEAFF
TRBD1 once TRBJ1-4 TRBV19 TGTGCCAGTAGTATTCCCGGGACAGTTAATGAAAAACTGTTTTTT CASSIPGTVNEKLFF
NA NA TRBJ1-1 TRBV27 TGTGCCAGCAGTTCGCCGGGTAGATCTGGGACTGAAGCTTTCTTT CASSSPGRSGTEAFF
NA NA TRBJ2-3 TRBV19 TGTGCCAGTAGTGAGTGGCTAGCGAATGCAGATACGCAGTATTTT CASSEWLANADTQYF